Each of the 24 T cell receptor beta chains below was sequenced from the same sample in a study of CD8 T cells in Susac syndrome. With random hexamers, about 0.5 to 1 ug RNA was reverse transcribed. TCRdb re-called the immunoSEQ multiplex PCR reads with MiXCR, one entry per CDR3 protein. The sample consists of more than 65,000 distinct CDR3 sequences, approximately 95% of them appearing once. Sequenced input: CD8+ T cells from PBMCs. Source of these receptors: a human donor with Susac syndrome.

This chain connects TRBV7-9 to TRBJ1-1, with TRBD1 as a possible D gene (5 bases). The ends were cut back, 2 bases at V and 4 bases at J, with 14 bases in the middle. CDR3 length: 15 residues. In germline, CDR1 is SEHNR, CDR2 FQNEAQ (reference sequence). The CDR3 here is CASSLPARDATEAFF. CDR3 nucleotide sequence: TGTGCCAGCAGCTTACCGGCGAGGGACGCCACTGAAGCTTTCTTT.

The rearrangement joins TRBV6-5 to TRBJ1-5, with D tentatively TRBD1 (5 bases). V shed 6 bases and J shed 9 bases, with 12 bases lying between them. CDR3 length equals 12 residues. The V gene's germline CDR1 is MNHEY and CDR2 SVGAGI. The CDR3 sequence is CASSISGGPQHF. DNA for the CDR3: TGTGCCAGCAGCATCTCGGGGGGGCCCCAGCATTTT.

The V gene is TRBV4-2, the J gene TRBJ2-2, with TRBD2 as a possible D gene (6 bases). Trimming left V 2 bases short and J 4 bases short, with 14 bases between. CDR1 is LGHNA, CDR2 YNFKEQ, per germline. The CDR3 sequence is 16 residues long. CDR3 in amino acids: CASSQPDWRVTGELFF. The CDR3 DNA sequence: TGTGCCAGCAGCCAACCAGACTGGAGGGTCACCGGGGAGCTGTTTTTT.

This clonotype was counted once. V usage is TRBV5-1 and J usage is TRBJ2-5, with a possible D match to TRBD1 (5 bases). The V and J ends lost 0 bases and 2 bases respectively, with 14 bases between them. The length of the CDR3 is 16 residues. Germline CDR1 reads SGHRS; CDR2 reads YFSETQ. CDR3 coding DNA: TGCGCCAGCAGCTTGGCTGGGGCCGCCGAACAAGAGACCCAGTACTTC. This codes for CASSLAGAAEQETQYF. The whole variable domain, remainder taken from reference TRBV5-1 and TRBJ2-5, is KAGVTQTPRYLIKTRGQQVTLSCSPISGHRSVSWYQQTPGQGLQFLFEYFSETQRNKGNFPGRFSGRQFSNSRSEMNVSTLELGDSALYLCASSLAGAAEQETQYFGPGTRLLVL.

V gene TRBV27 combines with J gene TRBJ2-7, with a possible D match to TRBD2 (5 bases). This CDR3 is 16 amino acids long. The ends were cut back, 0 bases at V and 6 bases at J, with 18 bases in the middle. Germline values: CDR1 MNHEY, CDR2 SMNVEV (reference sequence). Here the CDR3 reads CASSLSIGLQSGEQYF. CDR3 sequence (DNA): TGTGCCAGCAGTTTATCGATCGGTCTTCAGAGCGGCGAGCAGTACTTC.

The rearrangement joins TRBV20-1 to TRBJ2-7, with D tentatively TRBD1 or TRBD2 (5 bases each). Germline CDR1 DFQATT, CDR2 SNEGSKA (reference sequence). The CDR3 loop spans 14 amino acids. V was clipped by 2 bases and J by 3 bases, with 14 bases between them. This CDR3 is CSARSLEGHYEQYF. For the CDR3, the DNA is TGCAGTGCTAGATCCCTAGAGGGGCACTACGAGCAGTACTTC.

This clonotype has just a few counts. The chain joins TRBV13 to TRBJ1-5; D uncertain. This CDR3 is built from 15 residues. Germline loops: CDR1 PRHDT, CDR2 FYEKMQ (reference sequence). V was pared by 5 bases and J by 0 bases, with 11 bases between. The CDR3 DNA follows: TGTGCCAGCAGCAAGGGCCTGAATAGCAATCAGCCCCAGCATTTT. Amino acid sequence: CASSKGLNSNQPQHF.

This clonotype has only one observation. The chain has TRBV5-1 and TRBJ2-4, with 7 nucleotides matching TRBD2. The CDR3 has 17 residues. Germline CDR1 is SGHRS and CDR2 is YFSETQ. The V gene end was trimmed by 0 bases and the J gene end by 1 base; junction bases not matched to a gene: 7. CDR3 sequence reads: CASSLGLAFEAKNIQYF. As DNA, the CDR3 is TGCGCCAGCAGCTTGGGACTAGCATTCGAGGCCAAAAACATTCAGTACTTC.

The CDR3 bases are TGCAGCGTCCTGGGGGGGTTTACCTACGAGCAGTACTTC. It encodes CSVLGGFTYEQYF. The chain has TRBV29-1 and TRBJ2-7; 7 bases line up with TRBD2. The trim removed 6 bases at V and 2 bases at J, leaving 7 bases unmatched. CDR3 length: 13 amino acids. The V gene's germline CDR1 is SQVTM and CDR2 ANQGSEA.

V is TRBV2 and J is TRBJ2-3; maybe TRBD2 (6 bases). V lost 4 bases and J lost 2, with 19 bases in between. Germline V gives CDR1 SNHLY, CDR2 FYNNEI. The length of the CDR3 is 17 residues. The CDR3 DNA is TGTGCCAGCAGTGGACTCCCGCGGGGAGCGCCCACAGATACGCAGTATTTT. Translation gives CASSGLPRGAPTDTQYF.

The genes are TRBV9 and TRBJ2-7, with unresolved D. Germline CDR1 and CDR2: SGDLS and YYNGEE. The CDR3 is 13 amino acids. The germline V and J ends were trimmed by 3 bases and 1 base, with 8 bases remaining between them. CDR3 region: CASSEGQSYEQYF. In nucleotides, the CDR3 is TGTGCCAGCAGCGAGGGCCAATCCTACGAGCAGTACTTC.

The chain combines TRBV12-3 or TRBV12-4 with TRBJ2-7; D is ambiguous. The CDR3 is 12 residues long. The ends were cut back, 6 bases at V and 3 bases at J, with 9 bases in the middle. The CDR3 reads CASSPTYYEQYF. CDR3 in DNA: TGTGCCAGCAGCCCTACTTACTACGAGCAGTACTTC.

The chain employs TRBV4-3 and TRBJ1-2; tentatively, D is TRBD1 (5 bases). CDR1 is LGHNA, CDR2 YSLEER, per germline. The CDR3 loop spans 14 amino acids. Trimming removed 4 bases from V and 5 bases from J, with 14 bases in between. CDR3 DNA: TGCGCCAGCAGCCCCGAGGGGAGTTTGTATGGCTACACCTTC. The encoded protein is CASSPEGSLYGYTF.

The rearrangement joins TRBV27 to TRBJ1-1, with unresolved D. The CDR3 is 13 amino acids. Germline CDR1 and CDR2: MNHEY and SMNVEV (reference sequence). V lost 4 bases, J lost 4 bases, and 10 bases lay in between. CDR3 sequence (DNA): TGTGCCAGCAGTTCCCAACGACTCACTGAAGCTTTCTTT. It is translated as CASSSQRLTEAFF.

Here the CDR3 reads CASSYVDEQYF. The CDR3 DNA follows: TGTGCCAGCAGTTACGTCGACGAGCAGTACTTC. The J gene is TRBJ2-7, the V gene TRBV6-6; D gene unclear. The V and J ends lost 2 bases and 5 bases respectively, with 4 bases between them. This CDR3 is 11 amino acids long. CDR1 is MNHNY and CDR2 is SVGAGI in the germline V gene (reference sequence).

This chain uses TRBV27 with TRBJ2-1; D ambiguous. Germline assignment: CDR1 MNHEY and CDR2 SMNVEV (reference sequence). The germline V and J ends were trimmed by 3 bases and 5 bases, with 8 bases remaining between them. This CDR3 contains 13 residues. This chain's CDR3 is CASSFTLNNEQFF. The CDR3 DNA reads TGTGCCAGCAGTTTTACCCTAAACAATGAGCAGTTCTTC.

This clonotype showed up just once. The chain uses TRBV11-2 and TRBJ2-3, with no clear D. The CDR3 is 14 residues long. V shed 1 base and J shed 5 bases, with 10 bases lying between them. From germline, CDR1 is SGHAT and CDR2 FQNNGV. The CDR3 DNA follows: TGTGCCAGCAGCTTAGGGTCGTGGCTAGATACGCAGTATTTT. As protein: CASSLGSWLDTQYF.

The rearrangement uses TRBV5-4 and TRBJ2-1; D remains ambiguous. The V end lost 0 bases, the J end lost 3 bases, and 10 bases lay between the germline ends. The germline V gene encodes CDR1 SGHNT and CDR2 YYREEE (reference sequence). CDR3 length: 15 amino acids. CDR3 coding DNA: TGTGCCAGCAGCTTGGAACGATCGGGCTACAATGAGCAGTTCTTC. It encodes CASSLERSGYNEQFF.

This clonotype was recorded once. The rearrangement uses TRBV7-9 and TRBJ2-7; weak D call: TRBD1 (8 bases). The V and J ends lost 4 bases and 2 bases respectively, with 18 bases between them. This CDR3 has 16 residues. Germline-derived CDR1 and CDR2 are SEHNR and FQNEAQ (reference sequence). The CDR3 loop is CASSSPPGGQAYEQYF. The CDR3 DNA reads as TGTGCCAGCAGCTCACCGCCGGGGGGACAGGCCTACGAGCAGTACTTC. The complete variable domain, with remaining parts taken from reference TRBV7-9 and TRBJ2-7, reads DTGVSQNPRHKITKRGQNVTFRCDPISEHNRLYWYRQTLGQGPEFLTYFQNEAQLEKSRLLSDRFSAERPKGSFSTLEIQRTEQGDSAMYLCASSSPPGGQAYEQYFGPGTRLTVT.

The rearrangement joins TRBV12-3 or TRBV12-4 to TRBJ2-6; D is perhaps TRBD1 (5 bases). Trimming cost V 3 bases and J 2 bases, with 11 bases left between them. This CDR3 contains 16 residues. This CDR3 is CASSFGLGAGANVLTF. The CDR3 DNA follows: TGTGCCAGCAGTTTTGGCCTAGGGGCTGGGGCCAACGTCCTGACTTTC.

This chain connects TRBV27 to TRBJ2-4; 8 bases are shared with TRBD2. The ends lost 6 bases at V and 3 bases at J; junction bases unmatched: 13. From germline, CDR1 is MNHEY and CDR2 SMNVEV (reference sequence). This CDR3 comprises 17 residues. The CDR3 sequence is CASSPTLGGLDKNIQYF. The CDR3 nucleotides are TGTGCCAGCAGCCCTACACTGGGGGGACTAGACAAAAACATTCAGTACTTC.

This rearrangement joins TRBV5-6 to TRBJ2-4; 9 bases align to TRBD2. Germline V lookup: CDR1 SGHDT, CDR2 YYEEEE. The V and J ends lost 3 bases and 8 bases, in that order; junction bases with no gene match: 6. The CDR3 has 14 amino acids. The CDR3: CASSSGLALHIQYF. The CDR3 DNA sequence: TGTGCCAGCAGCTCGGGACTAGCTCTGCACATTCAGTACTTC.

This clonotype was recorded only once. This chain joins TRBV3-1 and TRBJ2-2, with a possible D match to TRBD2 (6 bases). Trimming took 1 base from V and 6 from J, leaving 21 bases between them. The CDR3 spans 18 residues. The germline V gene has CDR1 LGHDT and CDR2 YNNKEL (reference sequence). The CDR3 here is CASSQGKDYLLGPGELFF. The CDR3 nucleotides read TGTGCCAGCAGCCAAGGAAAGGACTACCTACTTGGTCCCGGGGAGCTGTTTTTT.

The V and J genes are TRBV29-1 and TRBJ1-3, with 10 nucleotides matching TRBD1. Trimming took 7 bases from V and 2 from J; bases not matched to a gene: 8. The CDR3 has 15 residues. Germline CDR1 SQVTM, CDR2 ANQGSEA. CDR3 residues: CSAAGGTGAGNTIYF. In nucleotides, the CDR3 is TGCAGCGCCGCTGGAGGGACAGGGGCTGGAAACACCATATATTTT. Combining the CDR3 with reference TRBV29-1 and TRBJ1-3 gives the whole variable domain SAVISQKPSRDICQRGTSLTIQCQVDSQVTMMFWYRQQPGQSLTLIATANQGSEATYESGFVIDKFPISRPNLTFSTLTVSNMSPEDSSIYLCSAAGGTGAGNTIYFGEGSWLTVV.